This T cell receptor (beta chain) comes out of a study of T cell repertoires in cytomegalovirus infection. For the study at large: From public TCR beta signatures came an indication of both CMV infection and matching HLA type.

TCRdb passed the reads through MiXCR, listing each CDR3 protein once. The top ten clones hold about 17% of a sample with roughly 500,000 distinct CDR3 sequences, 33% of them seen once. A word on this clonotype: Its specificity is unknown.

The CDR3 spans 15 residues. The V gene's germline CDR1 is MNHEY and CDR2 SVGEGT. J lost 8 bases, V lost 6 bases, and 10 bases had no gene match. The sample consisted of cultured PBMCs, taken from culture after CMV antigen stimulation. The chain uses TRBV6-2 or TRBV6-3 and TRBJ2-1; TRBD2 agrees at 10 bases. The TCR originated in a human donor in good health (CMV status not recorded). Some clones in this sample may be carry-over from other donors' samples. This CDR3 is CASSFGTSDRDEQFF. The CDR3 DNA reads TGTGCCAGCAGCTTCGGGACTAGCGATCGCGATGAGCAGTTCTTC.